The present T cell receptor (beta chain) was sequenced within a study of shared clonotypes between healthy human individuals. Whole-study context: Three plates were used per donor for CD4 naive, three for CD4 memory, two for CD8 naive and one for CD8 memory. The study's findings and limits: Relative to memory subsets, naive subsets generally showed larger estimated richness.

Trimming removed 1 base from V and 1 base from J, with 10 bases in between. Germline assignment: CDR1 SGHTA and CDR2 FQGNSA. The CDR3 is made up of 15 amino acids. Naive CD8 cells comprised CD45RO-negative, CCR7-positively selected cells, excluding terminally differentiated effector memory CD45RA+ cells. Only in-frame clones appear in the TCRdb table, and some are missing; sequencing was by immunoSEQ multiplex PCR. This sample has about 2.1 million clones, with roughly 95% found just once. On this clone: Its target is not known.

The J gene is TRBJ1-1, the V gene TRBV7-2; D not resolved. Input material: naive CD8+ T cells from PBMCs. The sequence derives from a man between 18 and 35 years old in good health. Some clones in this sample may be carry-over from other donors' samples. CDR3 sequence reads: CASSLVWAPNTEAFF. As DNA, the CDR3 is TGTGCCAGCAGCTTAGTATGGGCTCCGAACACTGAAGCTTTCTTT.